Listed below are T cell receptor beta chains from one sample, sequenced in a study of shared clonotypes between healthy human individuals. Some clones are missing from TCRdb's copy, which holds only in-frame ones; the method was immunoSEQ multiplex PCR. This table has about 2.3 million clones, roughly 90% appearing once. The sequencing input was naive CD4+ T cells from PBMCs. These receptors were obtained from a man younger than 35 in good health. Some clones in this sample may be carry-over from other donors' samples. The CDR3 runs from the conserved cysteine through the conserved F or W. D genes are given only for firm matches. Clone size is stated in some rows and not others, as once, few, many or a class when expanded.

size	V	D	J	CDR3	DNA
.	TRBV6-4	.	TRBJ2-7	CASSAQGIRGYEQYF	TGTGCCAGCAGTGCCCAGGGGATAAGGGGCTACGAGCAGTACTTC
.	TRBV7-2	.	TRBJ2-7	CASSLADYYEQYF	TGTGCCAGCAGCTTGGCGGACTACTACGAGCAGTACTTC
.	TRBV10-3	.	TRBJ2-1	CAISEVANEQFF	TGTGCCATCAGTGAAGTAGCGAACGAGCAGTTCTTC
.	TRBV9	TRBD2	TRBJ2-1	CASSMTSGAYNEQFF	TGTGCCAGCAGCATGACTAGCGGAGCTTACAATGAGCAGTTCTTC
.	TRBV7-9	.	TRBJ1-2	CASSPGMEYGYTF	TGTGCCAGCTCACCAGGGATGGAGTATGGCTACACCTTC
.	TRBV5-1	TRBD2	TRBJ2-1	CASSSLTSGSGDEQFF	TGCGCCAGCAGCTCCCTAACTAGCGGGAGCGGCGATGAGCAGTTCTTC
.	TRBV28	.	TRBJ2-7	CASSLTRTPYEQYF	TGTGCCAGCAGTTTAACGAGGACACCCTACGAGCAGTACTTC
.	TRBV5-1	TRBD2	TRBJ2-7	CASSLKSGSGHEQYF	TGCGCCAGCAGCTTGAAAAGCGGGAGCGGCCACGAGCAGTACTTC
.	TRBV28	.	TRBJ1-3	CASSPTGTDRNTIYF	TGTGCCAGCAGTCCTACCGGGACGGATAGAAACACCATATATTTT
.	TRBV6-5	.	TRBJ1-1	CASSYANTEAFF	TGTGCCAGCAGTTACGCGAACACTGAAGCTTTCTTT
few	TRBV7-3	TRBD1	TRBJ2-1	CASSPGQMQFF	TGTGCCAGCAGCCCGGGACAGATGCAGTTCTTC
.	TRBV2	.	TRBJ2-2	CASSYILTGELFF	TGTGCCAGCAGCTATATCCTCACCGGGGAGCTGTTTTTT
.	TRBV28	.	TRBJ1-1	CASMAEVGTEAFF	TGTGCCAGCATGGCAGAAGTTGGAACTGAAGCTTTCTTT
.	TRBV5-1	.	TRBJ2-2	CASSVDNGYTGELFF	TGCGCCAGCAGCGTCGACAATGGGTACACCGGGGAGCTGTTTTTT
.	TRBV7-3	.	TRBJ2-1	CASRPGQEVNNEQFF	TGTGCCAGCCGCCCCGGGCAGGAGGTTAACAATGAGCAGTTCTTC
.	TRBV28	TRBD2	TRBJ2-3	CASSFPLGLAGITDTQYF	TGTGCCAGCAGCTTCCCTCTTGGACTAGCGGGAATCACAGATACGCAGTATTTT
.	TRBV9	.	TRBJ1-1	CASSSGIYKNTEAFF	TGTGCCAGCAGCTCAGGAATCTACAAGAACACTGAAGCTTTCTTT
.	TRBV9	TRBD2	TRBJ2-1	CASSVRASGDNEQFF	TGTGCCAGCAGCGTACGCGCTAGCGGGGACAATGAGCAGTTCTTC
.	TRBV7-2	TRBD2	TRBJ2-3	CASSLDRLAGVDTQYF	TGTGCCAGCAGCTTAGACAGGCTAGCGGGAGTAGATACGCAGTATTTT
.	TRBV5-1	TRBD1	TRBJ2-1	CASSLTGDWGMGRLGEQFF	TGCGCCAGCAGCCTGACAGGGGACTGGGGAATGGGAAGGCTCGGTGAGCAGTTCTTC
.	TRBV11-2	.	TRBJ2-7	CASSIGVMQYF	TGTGCCAGCAGCATAGGGGTTATGCAGTACTTC
.	TRBV9	.	TRBJ2-1	CASSVVSGSYNEQFF	TGTGCCAGCAGCGTAGTTAGCGGTTCCTACAATGAGCAGTTCTTC
.	TRBV5-4	TRBD2	TRBJ2-7	CASSTSSGSSYEQYF	TGTGCCAGCAGCACGTCTAGCGGGAGCTCCTACGAGCAGTACTTC
.	TRBV28	.	TRBJ1-1	CASSLGGGRTEAFF	TGTGCCAGCAGCCTTGGTGGGGGTCGGACTGAAGCTTTCTTT
few	TRBV10-3	.	TRBJ1-1	CAISESTVITEAFF	TGTGCCATCAGTGAGTCGACGGTTATCACTGAAGCTTTCTTT
.	TRBV27	TRBD1	TRBJ2-3	CASSNRGYTQYF	TGTGCCAGCAGTAACAGGGGGTATACGCAGTATTTT
.	TRBV28	.	TRBJ2-7	CASSLAGSYEQYF	TGTGCCAGCAGTCTGGCCGGCTCCTACGAGCAGTACTTC
few	TRBV11-3	.	TRBJ1-2	CASSLLETYGYTF	TGTGCCAGCAGCTTACTGGAGACCTATGGCTACACCTTC
.	TRBV11-2	.	TRBJ1-1	CASSFGSAGLNTEAFF	TGTGCCAGCAGCTTTGGATCGGCAGGGCTGAACACTGAAGCTTTCTTT
.	TRBV30	.	TRBJ1-1	CAWGDRGAEAFF	TGTGCCTGGGGAGATCGGGGCGCTGAAGCTTTCTTT
once	TRBV11-3	.	TRBJ2-7	CASSLSLQAHEQYF	TGTGCCAGCAGCTTATCCCTTCAGGCCCACGAGCAGTACTTC
.	TRBV28	.	TRBJ2-7	CASSLGVTSYEQYF	TGTGCCAGCAGCCTCGGGGTTACTTCCTACGAGCAGTACTTC
.	TRBV30	.	TRBJ2-5	CAWSVRGGETQYF	TGTGCCTGGAGTGTACGAGGGGGTGAGACCCAGTACTTC
.	TRBV7-9	.	TRBJ2-7	CASAWTYEQYF	TGTGCCAGCGCCTGGACCTACGAGCAGTACTTC
once	TRBV29-1	.	TRBJ2-7	CSVDGGGYEQYF	TGCAGCGTTGACGGTGGGGGTTACGAGCAGTACTTC
.	TRBV29-1	TRBD1	TRBJ2-2	CSAERGRGTGELFF	TGCAGCGCCGAGAGGGGGCGTGGGACCGGGGAGCTGTTTTTT
.	TRBV5-5	TRBD1	TRBJ1-1	CASSRPLGDRTSNTEAFF	TGTGCCAGCAGTCGTCCGCTTGGGGACAGGACTTCGAACACTGAAGCTTTCTTT
.	TRBV10-1	.	TRBJ2-7	CARKDRTASYEQYF	TGCGCCAGAAAAGACAGGACTGCGTCCTACGAGCAGTACTTC
.	TRBV7-9	TRBD1	TRBJ1-3	CASRNRGLGNTIYF	TGTGCCAGCAGGAACAGGGGGCTGGGAAACACCATATATTTT
.	TRBV5-1	.	TRBJ2-3	CASSLDLSTDTQYF	TGCGCCAGCAGCTTGGACTTAAGCACAGATACGCAGTATTTT
.	TRBV29-1	.	TRBJ2-7	CSVTGPSYEQYF	TGCAGCGTCACAGGGCCTTCCTACGAGCAGTACTTC
.	TRBV30	TRBD1	TRBJ2-5	CAWTTGGGAETQYF	TGTGCCTGGACGACAGGGGGAGGAGCTGAGACCCAGTACTTC
.	TRBV7-9	.	TRBJ2-4	CASSLGGFTAKNIQYF	TGTGCCAGCAGCTTAGGAGGGTTTACGGCCAAAAACATTCAGTACTTC
.	TRBV28	.	TRBJ2-4	CASSFRKGGADIQYF	TGTGCCAGCAGTTTCCGAAAGGGGGGGGCGGACATTCAGTACTTC